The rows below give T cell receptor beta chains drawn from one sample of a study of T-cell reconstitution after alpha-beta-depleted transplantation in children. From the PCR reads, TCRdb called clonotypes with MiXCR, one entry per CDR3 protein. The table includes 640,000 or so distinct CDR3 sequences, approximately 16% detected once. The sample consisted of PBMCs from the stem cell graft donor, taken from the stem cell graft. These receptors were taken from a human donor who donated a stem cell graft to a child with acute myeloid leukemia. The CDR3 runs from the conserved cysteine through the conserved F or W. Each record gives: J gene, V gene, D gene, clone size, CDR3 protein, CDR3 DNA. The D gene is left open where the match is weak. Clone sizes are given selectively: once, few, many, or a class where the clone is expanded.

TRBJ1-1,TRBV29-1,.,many,CSAGPEAFF,TGCAGCGCCGGCCCTGAAGCTTTCTTT
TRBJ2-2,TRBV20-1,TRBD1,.,CSARSLGQGPGELFF,TGCAGTGCTAGATCATTAGGACAGGGGCCCGGGGAGCTGTTTTTT
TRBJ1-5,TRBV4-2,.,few,CASSQGLAGHQPQHF,TGTGCCAGCAGCCAAGGGTTGGCAGGGCATCAGCCCCAGCATTTT
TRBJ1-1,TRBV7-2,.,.,CASSLALAPTEAFF,TGTGCCAGCAGCTTAGCCTTAGCCCCCACTGAAGCTTTCTTT
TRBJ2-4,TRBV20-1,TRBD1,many,CSARRDRDIQYF,TGCAGTGCTAGAAGGGACAGAGACATTCAGTACTTC
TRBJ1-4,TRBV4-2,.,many,CASSQDARTVGEKLFF,TGTGCCAGCAGCCAAGATGCCCGGACAGTGGGTGAAAAACTGTTTTTT
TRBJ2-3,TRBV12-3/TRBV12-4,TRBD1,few,CASSSGGGGPTDTQYF,TGTGCCAGCAGTTCAGGGGGTGGGGGCCCCACAGATACGCAGTATTTT
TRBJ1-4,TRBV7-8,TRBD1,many,CASSLGQGGGSEKLFF,TGTGCCAGCAGCTTGGGACAGGGGGGAGGAAGTGAAAAACTGTTTTTT
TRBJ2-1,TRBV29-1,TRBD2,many,CSVVSGGANEQFF,TGCAGCGTTGTGAGCGGGGGGGCCAATGAGCAGTTCTTC
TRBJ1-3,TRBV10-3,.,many,CAITLTDGNTIYF,TGTGCCATCACTTTGACAGACGGAAACACCATATATTTT
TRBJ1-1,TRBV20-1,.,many,CSARDEGSTEAFF,TGCAGTGCTAGAGATGAGGGCAGCACTGAAGCTTTCTTT
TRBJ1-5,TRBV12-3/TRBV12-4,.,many,CASSRQMSQPQHF,TGTGCCAGCAGTCGCCAAATGAGTCAGCCCCAGCATTTT
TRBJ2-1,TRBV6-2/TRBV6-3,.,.,CASYYQAISPSSYNEQFF,TGTGCCAGCTATTACCAAGCCATAAGCCCGAGCTCCTACAATGAGCAGTTCTTC
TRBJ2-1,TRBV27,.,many,CASSPVIYNEQFF,TGTGCCAGCAGTCCTGTAATCTACAATGAGCAGTTCTTC
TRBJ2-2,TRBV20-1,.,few,CSARVGPTGELFF,TGCAGTGCTAGAGTGGGCCCCACCGGGGAGCTGTTTTTT
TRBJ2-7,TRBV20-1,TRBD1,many,CSAPGQGHEQYF,TGCAGTGCCCCGGGACAGGGCCACGAGCAGTACTTC
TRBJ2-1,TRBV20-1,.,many,CSANGHGLSHEQFF,TGCAGTGCTAACGGCCACGGTCTAAGCCATGAGCAGTTCTTC
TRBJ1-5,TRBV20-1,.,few,CSATTDYSNQPQHF,TGCAGTGCTACGACGGACTATAGCAATCAGCCCCAGCATTTT
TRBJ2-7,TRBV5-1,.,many,CASSLGERDMRLYEQYF,TGCGCCAGCAGCTTGGGGGAACGGGACATGCGGCTCTACGAGCAGTACTTC
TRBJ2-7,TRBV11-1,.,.,CASSLALRADEQYF,TGTGCCAGCAGCTTAGCGCTCAGGGCAGACGAGCAGTACTTC
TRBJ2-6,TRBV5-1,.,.,CASSTTSSGANVLTF,TGCGCCAGCAGCACCACTAGCTCTGGGGCCAACGTCCTGACTTTC
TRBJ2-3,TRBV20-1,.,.,CSGEGDDLGTQYF,TGCAGTGGGGAGGGGGACGACCTGGGTACGCAGTATTTT
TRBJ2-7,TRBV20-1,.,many,CSARGLKSTEQYF,TGCAGTGCTAGAGGGCTAAAGTCGACCGAGCAGTACTTC
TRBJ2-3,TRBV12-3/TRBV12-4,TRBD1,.,CASSFAWDRGTDTQYF,TGTGCCAGCTCCTTTGCTTGGGACAGGGGAACAGATACGCAGTATTTT
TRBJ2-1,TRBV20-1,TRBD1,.,CSAGGQEAYHEQFF,TGCAGTGCAGGGGGACAGGAAGCTTACCATGAGCAGTTCTTC
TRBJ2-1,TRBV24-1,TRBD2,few,CATSDLTSEGNEQFF,TGTGCCACCAGTGATTTAACTAGCGAGGGCAATGAGCAGTTCTTC
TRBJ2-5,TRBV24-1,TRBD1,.,CATSDSVRGYQETQYF,TGTGCCACCAGTGACTCAGTCAGGGGGTACCAAGAGACCCAGTACTTC
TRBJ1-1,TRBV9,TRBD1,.,CASSVGTGASSTTEAFF,TGTGCCAGCAGCGTAGGGACAGGGGCCTCTTCCACCACTGAAGCTTTCTTT
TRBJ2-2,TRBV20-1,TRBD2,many,CSARDLWTSGGQNTGELFF,TGCAGTGCTAGAGATCTCTGGACTAGCGGGGGCCAGAACACCGGGGAGCTGTTTTTT
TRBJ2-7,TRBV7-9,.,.,CASSVPIDPYEQYF,TGTGCCAGCAGCGTTCCGATTGACCCCTACGAGCAGTACTTC
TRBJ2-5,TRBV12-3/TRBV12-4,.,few,CASSFWEKTQYF,TGTGCCAGCAGTTTTTGGGAAAAGACCCAGTACTTC
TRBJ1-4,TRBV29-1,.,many,CSVALNEKLFF,TGCAGCGTGGCCCTAAATGAAAAACTGTTTTTT
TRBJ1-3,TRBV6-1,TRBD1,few,CASSPPGQRSGNTIYF,TGTGCCAGCAGTCCCCCGGGACAGCGCTCTGGAAACACCATATATTTT
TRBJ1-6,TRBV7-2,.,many,CASSLAPVGASPLHF,TGTGCCAGCAGCTTAGCCCCGGTGGGGGCTTCACCCCTCCACTTT
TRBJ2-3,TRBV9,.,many,CASSVFPTAASTDTQYF,TGTGCCAGCAGCGTTTTCCCGACAGCCGCTAGCACAGATACGCAGTATTTT
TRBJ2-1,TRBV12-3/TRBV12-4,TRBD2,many,CASSSGLGYNEQFF,TGTGCCAGCAGTTCCGGACTAGGCTACAATGAGCAGTTCTTC
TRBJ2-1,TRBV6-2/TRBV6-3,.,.,CASSTPGPHYNEQFF,TGTGCCAGCAGCACCCCGGGACCTCACTACAATGAGCAGTTCTTC
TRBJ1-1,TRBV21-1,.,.,CASSNTRWITEAFF,TGTGCCAGCAGCAACACCCGGTGGATCACTGAAGCTTTCTTT
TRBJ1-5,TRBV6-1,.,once,CASSESYLWGQPQHF,TGTGCCAGCAGTGAATCCTACCTGTGGGGTCAGCCCCAGCATTTT
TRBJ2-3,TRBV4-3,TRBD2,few,CASSQQSGGIADTQYF,TGCGCCAGCAGCCAACAGAGCGGGGGGATTGCAGATACGCAGTATTTT
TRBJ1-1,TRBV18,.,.,CASSPYTNGNTEAFF,TGTGCCAGCTCACCCTACACAAATGGGAACACTGAAGCTTTCTTT
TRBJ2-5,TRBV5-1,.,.,CASSLGEGAVRETQYF,TGCGCCAGCAGCTTGGGGGAAGGGGCAGTGAGAGAGACCCAGTACTTC
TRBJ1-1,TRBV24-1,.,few,CATSDPVGEAFF,TGTGCCACCAGTGATCCTGTGGGTGAAGCTTTCTTT
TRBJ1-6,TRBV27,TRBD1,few,CASTPRWDRVRSPLHF,TGTGCCAGCACCCCGCGGTGGGACAGGGTCCGCTCACCCCTCCACTTT
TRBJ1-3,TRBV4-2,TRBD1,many,CASSQDTAGTAIGNTIYF,TGTGCCAGCAGCCAGGATACCGCCGGGACAGCAATTGGAAACACCATATATTTT
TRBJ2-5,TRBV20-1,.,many,CSASRRISLSQETQYF,TGCAGTGCTAGTAGGCGAATTAGCTTGTCCCAAGAGACCCAGTACTTC
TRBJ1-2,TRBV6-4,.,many,CASSDTPQGIHGYTF,TGTGCCAGCAGTGACACACCCCAGGGGATCCATGGCTACACCTTC
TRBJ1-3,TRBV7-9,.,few,CASSRQDRGNTIYF,TGTGCCAGCAGCCGACAGGATCGGGGAAACACCATATATTTT
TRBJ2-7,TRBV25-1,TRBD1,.,CASSEFETGGHEQYF,TGTGCCAGCAGTGAATTTGAGACAGGGGGACACGAGCAGTACTTC
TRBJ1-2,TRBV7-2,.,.,CASSLGGVGQNYGYTF,TGTGCCAGCAGCTTAGGCGGTGTCGGGCAGAACTATGGCTACACCTTC
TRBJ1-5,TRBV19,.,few,CASRAPYGGRDSNQPQHF,TGTGCCAGTAGGGCCCCCTATGGGGGCAGAGATAGCAATCAGCCCCAGCATTTT
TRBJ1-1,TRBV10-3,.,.,CAISLDGDTEAFF,TGTGCCATCAGTCTAGACGGAGACACTGAAGCTTTCTTT
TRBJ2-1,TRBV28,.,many,CASSSPPALQFF,TGTGCCAGCAGCTCCCCGCCCGCTCTACAGTTCTTC
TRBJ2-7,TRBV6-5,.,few,CASSYSGGQYF,TGTGCCAGCAGTTACTCAGGGGGGCAGTACTTC
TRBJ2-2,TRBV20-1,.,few,CSAPKRGELFF,TGCAGTGCCCCAAAGAGAGGGGAGCTGTTTTTT
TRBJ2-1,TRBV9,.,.,CASSGGPGTLDRQF,TGTGCCAGCAGCGGAGGGCCCGGGACTCTCGACCGCCAATTC
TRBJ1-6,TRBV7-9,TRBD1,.,CASGQGGSPLHF,TGTGCCAGCGGACAGGGAGGTTCACCCCTCCACTTT
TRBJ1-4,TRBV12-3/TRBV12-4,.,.,CASSLGRPNEKLFF,TGTGCCAGCAGTTTAGGGCGGCCTAATGAAAAACTGTTTTTT
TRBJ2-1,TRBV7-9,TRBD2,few,CASSLARSGGAYNEQFF,TGTGCCAGCAGCTTAGCGAGGAGCGGGGGGGCCTACAATGAGCAGTTCTTC